A selection of T cell receptor beta chains follows, all from one sample in a study of T-cell reconstitution after alpha-beta-depleted transplantation in children. Each CDR3 protein is one row after TCRdb ran MiXCR on the PCR reads. The sample records a few hundred thousand distinct CDR3 sequences, about 20% being singletons. This specimen was PBMCs from the stem cell graft donor, taken from the stem cell graft. The receptors here all came from a human donor who donated a stem cell graft to a child with acute myeloid leukemia. The CDR3 runs from the conserved cysteine through the conserved F or W. The D gene is left open where the match is weak. For some rows the clone size is stated as once, few or many, or as a class when expanded; others skip it.

D,size,J,V,DNA,CDR3
NA,NA,TRBJ2-7,TRBV27,TGTGCCAGCTGGGTGGTGAGAGGTCCCTTC,CASWVVRGPF
NA,NA,TRBJ2-2,TRBV5-8,TGTGCCAGCACGTTAGCACGAGGGACCGGGGAGCTGTTTTTT,CASTLARGTGELFF
TRBD1,NA,TRBJ1-2,TRBV12-5,TGTGCTAGTGGTTTGGAGGACAGGCCGGCTAACTATGGCTACACCTTC,CASGLEDRPANYGYTF
NA,many,TRBJ2-1,TRBV25-1,TGTGCCAGCAGGGGCGGTAACAATGAGCAGTTCTTC,CASRGGNNEQFF
NA,many,TRBJ2-1,TRBV6-5,TGTGCCAGCAGTTACTCGGGCAGGGGTATTAACAATGAGCAGTTCTTC,CASSYSGRGINNEQFF
TRBD2,many,TRBJ2-1,TRBV24-1,TGTGCCACCAGTGAGGGGTCTAGCGGGAGGAATGAGCAGTTCTTC,CATSEGSSGRNEQFF
TRBD1,few,TRBJ1-1,TRBV6-1,TGTGCCAGCAGACAACCGGGACAGGGAGATAACACTGAAGCTTTCTTT,CASRQPGQGDNTEAFF
TRBD2,NA,TRBJ2-7,TRBV27,TGTGCCAGCAGTTTTGCGGGGGAATCCTACGAGCAGTACTTC,CASSFAGESYEQYF
TRBD1,NA,TRBJ1-6,TRBV10-2,TGCGCCAGCTGGGGACAGGGAGGGAATTCACCCCTCCACTTT,CASWGQGGNSPLHF
NA,few,TRBJ2-7,TRBV29-1,TGCAGCGTTGGCCCAGGGTTCTACGAGCAGTACTTC,CSVGPGFYEQYF
NA,few,TRBJ1-1,TRBV12-3/TRBV12-4,TGTGCCAGCAGTTTATACAGGGATTACACTGAAGCTTTCTTT,CASSLYRDYTEAFF
NA,NA,TRBJ2-3,TRBV29-1,TGCAGCGGGGGGGACTCAGGGACAGATACGCAGTATTTT,CSGGDSGTDTQYF
NA,NA,TRBJ2-7,TRBV7-3,TGTGCCATCCCCGCCCGGGACCCTTCCTACGAGCAGTACTTC,CAIPARDPSYEQYF
TRBD1,NA,TRBJ1-2,TRBV15,TGTGCCACTGGGACAGCCAACTATGGCTACACCTTC,CATGTANYGYTF
NA,NA,TRBJ2-6,TRBV5-1,TGCGCCAGCAGCTTGAAGGGAACTGGGGCCAACGTCCTGACTTTC,CASSLKGTGANVLTF
NA,many,TRBJ2-7,TRBV29-1,TGCAGCGTTGAAGCCGGGCAGTACTACGAGCAGTACTTC,CSVEAGQYYEQYF
TRBD1,NA,TRBJ1-2,TRBV12-3/TRBV12-4,TGTGCCAGCAGCCTCCCGGGGGGACAGGGTCAAAGGGGCTACACCTTC,CASSLPGGQGQRGYTF
TRBD2,NA,TRBJ2-7,TRBV7-2,TGTGCCAGCAGCTTAGGTGGGGCTAGCGGCTACGAGCAGTACTTC,CASSLGGASGYEQYF
NA,few,TRBJ2-5,TRBV20-1,TGCAGTGCTAGAGACGGGGGGCGCGGATTCCAAGAGACCCAGTACTTC,CSARDGGRGFQETQYF
TRBD1,NA,TRBJ1-4,TRBV12-3/TRBV12-4,TGTGCCAGCAGTAACGACAGGGTTGGTGAAAAACTGTTTTTT,CASSNDRVGEKLFF
NA,NA,TRBJ1-2,TRBV7-9,TGTGCCAGCAGCTTATTTCAGCTACCGGGTGGCTACACCTTC,CASSLFQLPGGYTF
NA,NA,TRBJ1-1,TRBV28,TGTGCCAGCAGTTTCCCCAGTTCGCAACACACTGAAGCTTTCTTT,CASSFPSSQHTEAFF
TRBD1,NA,TRBJ1-1,TRBV15,TGTGCCACCAGCAGAGATTCCCGGGACAGGTGGACTGAAGCTTTCTTT,CATSRDSRDRWTEAFF
TRBD1,few,TRBJ1-1,TRBV6-1,TGTGCCAGCAGTGTGACAGGGGGAGGCACTGAAGCTTTCTTT,CASSVTGGGTEAFF
NA,few,TRBJ1-2,TRBV10-3,TGTGCCATCAGTGAGTCGCCAGACGGAAATGGCTACACCTTC,CAISESPDGNGYTF
TRBD1,NA,TRBJ2-5,TRBV7-9,TGTGCCAGCAGCTCCCCTGGGACAGGCGAGACCCAGTACTTC,CASSSPGTGETQYF
TRBD2,few,TRBJ2-3,TRBV12-3/TRBV12-4,TGTGCCAGCTCCAGGTCGGGAGGGACAGATACGCAGTATTTT,CASSRSGGTDTQYF
TRBD2,few,TRBJ2-3,TRBV6-2/TRBV6-3,TGTGCCAGCAGCCACATAGCGGGGGGCTTCACAGATACGCAGTATTTT,CASSHIAGGFTDTQYF
NA,many,TRBJ2-3,TRBV20-1,TGCAGTGCTAGAGTCCCGTTTCCGTTGGATACGCAGTATTTT,CSARVPFPLDTQYF
NA,NA,TRBJ1-6,TRBV28,TGTGCCAGCAGTTTCTCATCACCCCTCCACTTT,CASSFSSPLHF
NA,many,TRBJ1-1,TRBV2,TGTGCCAGCCGAGTTTCGGGACTCTCGAACACTGAAGCTTTCTTT,CASRVSGLSNTEAFF
NA,many,TRBJ1-5,TRBV6-1,TGTGCCAGCAGCTGGGGACAATATAGCAATCAGCCCCAGCATTTT,CASSWGQYSNQPQHF
TRBD1,NA,TRBJ1-1,TRBV12-3/TRBV12-4,TGTGCCAGCAGTTCAGGGGGCGTTACTGAAGCTTTCTTT,CASSSGGVTEAFF
TRBD2,NA,TRBJ2-7,TRBV20-1,TGCAGTGCCATGGGGCTTGGAACTAGCGGGACCCTTTCCTACGAGCAGCACTTC,CSAMGLGTSGTLSYEQHF
NA,NA,TRBJ2-1,TRBV24-1,TGTGCCACCAGTGATCTTACTCATGAGCAGTTCTTC,CATSDLTHEQFF
TRBD2,few,TRBJ2-3,TRBV7-6,TGTGCCAGCACTTTTCTAGCGGGAGAGGGCCCAGATACGCAGTATTTT,CASTFLAGEGPDTQYF
NA,NA,TRBJ2-4,TRBV6-1,TGTGCCAGCAGTGAATACGACCTTATGGCTACCCTCCAAAACATTCAGTACTTC,CASSEYDLMATLQNIQYF
TRBD2,NA,TRBJ2-3,TRBV5-1,TGCGCCAGCAGCTTGGTTGCGGGAGATAAGTATTTT,CASSLVAGDKYF
TRBD2,NA,TRBJ2-3,TRBV4-2,TGTGCCAGCAGCCACCGGACTAGCGGGAGCGAAGATACGCAGTATTTT,CASSHRTSGSEDTQYF
TRBD2,NA,TRBJ2-7,TRBV7-9,TGTGCCAGCAGCTTAGATTCCTCGGGAGGGACTCGGGAGCAGTACTTC,CASSLDSSGGTREQYF
NA,few,TRBJ1-1,TRBV28,TGTGCCAGCAACTTTCTGCAGGGATCGGAAGCTTTCTTT,CASNFLQGSEAFF
NA,NA,TRBJ2-6,TRBV12-3/TRBV12-4,TGTGCCAGCACCCGTGAGGCCCTCAGGAGTGGGGCCAACGTCCTGACTTTC,CASTREALRSGANVLTF
NA,many,TRBJ1-1,TRBV11-2,TGTGCCAGCAGCTTAGCATTCGGCACTGAAGCTTTCTTT,CASSLAFGTEAFF
NA,many,TRBJ1-4,TRBV20-1,TGCAGTGCTAGATGGGCCGGGGGCGGTGAAAAACTGTTTTTT,CSARWAGGGEKLFF
NA,few,TRBJ1-2,TRBV12-3/TRBV12-4,TGTGCCAGCAGTTTTGACAGTTTGGGCTACACCTTC,CASSFDSLGYTF
TRBD1,few,TRBJ2-5,TRBV7-9,TGTGCCAGCAGCTCGGACAGGAAGGCGGAGACCCAGTACTTC,CASSSDRKAETQYF
NA,NA,TRBJ2-2,TRBV4-3,TGCGCCAGCAGCCAAGAAAGAGGGCACACCGGGGAGCTGTTTTTT,CASSQERGHTGELFF
TRBD1,NA,TRBJ2-7,TRBV18,TGTGCCAGCTCACCGGAGGACAGGCAACCTTACGAGCAGTACTTC,CASSPEDRQPYEQYF
NA,NA,TRBJ1-1,TRBV10-2,TGCGCCAGCAGTGAGTCCGGACGGATGAACACTGAAGCTTTCTTT,CASSESGRMNTEAFF
NA,NA,TRBJ2-7,TRBV4-1,TGCGCCAGCAGCCAATTGGTTCCAACCTACGAGCAGTACTTC,CASSQLVPTYEQYF
TRBD1,NA,TRBJ2-2,TRBV5-1,TGCGCCAGCAGCTCATTGACAGGGGGAAACACCGGGGAGCTGTTTTTT,CASSSLTGGNTGELFF
TRBD2,few,TRBJ2-3,TRBV7-3,TGTGCCAGCAGCTTATCCGCTAGCGGAGGCACAGATACGCAGTATTTT,CASSLSASGGTDTQYF
TRBD2,few,TRBJ2-5,TRBV9,TGTGCCAGCAGCGGACGACTAGCGGGAGGGCCTGGGACCCAGTACTTC,CASSGRLAGGPGTQYF
NA,few,TRBJ2-7,TRBV12-3/TRBV12-4,TGTGCCAGCAGTCCCCGGACAGACATCGCCTACGAGCAGTACTTC,CASSPRTDIAYEQYF
TRBD2,few,TRBJ2-5,TRBV6-1,TGTGCCAGCAGTAAGGATCAGGGACTAGCGGGGGAAGAGACCCAGTACTTC,CASSKDQGLAGEETQYF